These 18 T cell receptor beta chains came from one sample sequenced in a study of shared clonotypes between healthy human individuals. Generated by immunoSEQ multiplex PCR, the TCRdb table keeps only in-frame clones and is missing some. The profile covers around 2,000,000 clones, with 85% to 95% appearing a single time and 0.1% to 0.15% taken by the ten largest. What was sequenced was naive CD4+ T cells sorted from blood. Described subset: CD45RA+ positively selected. All receptors derive from a man aged 18 to 29 in good health.

The rearrangement links TRBV6-5 to TRBJ2-1; 12 nucleotides agree with TRBD2. Per germline, CDR1 MNHEY and CDR2 SVGAGI. The CDR3 spans 15 residues. J was trimmed by 14 bases and V by 0 bases; bases with no gene match: 8. The CDR3, as DNA: TGTGCCAGCAGTTACTCAGGACTAGCGGGGCGGTTTGAGTTCTTC. It codes for CASSYSGLAGRFEFF.

The V gene is TRBV4-1, the J gene TRBJ2-7, with TRBD1 as a possible D gene (6 bases). Trimming removed 5 bases from V and 4 bases from J, with 18 bases in between. This CDR3 region has 15 residues. Germline lookup yields CDR1 MGHRA and CDR2 YSYEKL. The CDR3 spells CASSLGMTGLYEQYF. The DNA of the CDR3 is TGCGCCAGCAGCTTAGGCATGACAGGCCTATACGAGCAGTACTTC.

The chain combines TRBV6-1 with TRBJ1-2, with unresolved D. Germline lookup yields CDR1 MNHNS and CDR2 SASEGT. The CDR3 sequence is 14 residues long. Deletions cut 2 bases from V and 5 bases from J, with 12 bases between. The CDR3 coding sequence is TGTGCCAGCAGTGAACAAGGTCTCTTTTATGGCTACACCTTC. Translating it yields CASSEQGLFYGYTF.

V gene TRBV19 combines with J gene TRBJ1-6; 9 positions match TRBD1. CDR3 size: 14 residues. The V gene's germline CDR1 is LNHDA and CDR2 SQIVND (reference sequence). V shed 2 bases and J 10 bases; nucleotides not matched to a gene: 3. The CDR3, as DNA: TGTGCCAGTAGTATACGGGACAGGGAATCACCCCTCCACTTT. It yields the protein CASSIRDRESPLHF.

The chain carries TRBV6-4 and TRBJ2-1; perhaps D is TRBD1 or TRBD2 (6 bases each). V was trimmed by 4 bases and J by 6 bases, leaving 13 bases between them. This CDR3 has 14 amino acids. In germline, CDR1 is MRHNA, CDR2 SNTAGT. The CDR3 bases are TGTGCCAGCAGTGTTGGGGGGCGTAGCAATGAGCAGTTCTTC. Protein sequence: CASSVGGRSNEQFF.

Concerning this clone itself: A much larger clonotype is one base distant, so this may be a read error. The V call is TRBV6-6, the J call TRBJ1-1, with D maybe TRBD1 (5 bases). Trimming took 4 bases from V and 1 from J, leaving 7 bases between them. Germline loops: CDR1 MNHNY, CDR2 SVGAGI (reference sequence). The CDR3 covers 13 residues. The CDR3 sequence is CASSSGRNTEAFF. CDR3 DNA: TGTGCCAGCAGTTCAGGGCGGAACACTGAAGCTTTCTTT.

The genes are TRBV5-1 and TRBJ2-1; D gene uncertain. Trimming removed 0 bases at V and 9 bases at J, with 16 bases between. CDR1 SGHRS and CDR2 YFSETQ come from the germline V gene. This CDR3 spans 15 amino acids. CDR3: CASSLALPNSPEQFF. The CDR3 DNA follows: TGCGCCAGCAGCTTGGCGCTTCCGAACTCTCCTGAGCAGTTCTTC.

The V and J genes are TRBV2 and TRBJ2-3; D unresolved. With 6 bases removed from V and 0 bases from J, the gap between germline ends came to 7 bases. The CDR3 totals 13 residues. CDR1 is SNHLY, CDR2 FYNNEI, per germline. The CDR3 here is CASSHPSTDTQYF. Written as DNA, the CDR3 is TGTGCCAGCAGCCACCCTAGCACAGATACGCAGTATTTT.

In this sample, this clone turned up once. This rearrangement joins TRBV5-1 to TRBJ2-2, with D perhaps TRBD1 (5 bases). The germline gives CDR1 SGHRS, CDR2 YFSETQ. V was shortened by 3 bases and J by 3 bases, with 15 bases between the two germline ends. The length of the CDR3 is 16 residues. Here the CDR3 reads CASSSVGERDTGELFF. CDR3 DNA: TGCGCCAGCAGCTCTGTAGGGGAACGGGACACCGGGGAGCTGTTTTTT.

The V call is TRBV7-2, the J call TRBJ1-3; TRBD1 might be the D (5 bases). V was clipped by 5 bases and J by 3 bases, with 14 bases between them. The length of the CDR3 is 15 residues. Germline CDR1 reads SGHTA; CDR2 reads FQGNSA. CDR3 amino acids: CASSPRTGLGNTIYF. DNA of the CDR3: TGTGCCAGCAGCCCCCGGACGGGGCTTGGAAACACCATATATTTT.

This CDR3 reads CASSLSIGGGLTEAFF. The CDR3 DNA follows: TGTGCCAGCAGTTTATCTATAGGAGGGGGGCTCACTGAAGCTTTCTTT. This sequence joins TRBV28 and TRBJ1-1; possibly TRBD1 for D (6 bases). Germline V CDR1 and CDR2: MDHEN, SYDVKM. With 1 base removed from V and 4 bases from J, the gap between germline ends came to 16 bases. This CDR3 contains 16 residues.

CDR3 in amino acids: CAGDGKASTEAFF. In nucleotides, the CDR3 is TGTGCTGGTGATGGAAAGGCCTCCACTGAAGCTTTCTTT. The V call is TRBV30, the J call TRBJ1-1; the D is unclear. The V gene's germline CDR1 is GTSNPN and CDR2 SVGIG (reference sequence). The CDR3 sequence is 13 residues long.

This clone was recorded only once. The chain employs TRBV5-8 and TRBJ1-1, with D perhaps matching TRBD1 (6 bases). The CDR3 runs 15 residues. V lost 4 bases, J lost 1 base, and 14 bases lay in between. CDR1 is SGHTS and CDR2 is YDEGEE in the germline V gene. This CDR3 is CASSRTGTKNTEAFF. As DNA, the CDR3 is TGTGCCAGCAGCCGTACCGGGACAAAGAACACTGAAGCTTTCTTT. Based on the CDR3 plus reference TRBV5-8 and TRBJ1-1, the full variable domain is EAGVTQSPTHLIKTRGQQATLRCSPISGHTSVYWYQQALGLGLQFLLWYDEGEERNRGNFPPRFSGRQFPNYSSELNVNALELEDSALYLCASSRTGTKNTEAFFGQGTRLTVV.

This sequence joins TRBV28 and TRBJ2-7; 7 bases map to TRBD1. The CDR3 loop spans 15 amino acids. V was clipped by 7 bases and J by 3 bases; unmatched bases: 12. Germline CDR1 and CDR2: MDHEN and SYDVKM. The CDR3 loop reads CASNKRTGLSYEQYF. CDR3 DNA sequence: TGTGCCAGCAACAAAAGGACAGGACTCAGCTACGAGCAGTACTTC. The variable domain in full, with the rest retrieved from reference TRBV28 and TRBJ2-7, is DVKVTQSSRYLVKRTGEKVFLECVQDMDHENMFWYRQDPGLGLRLIYFSYDVKMKEKGDIPEGYSVSREKKERFSLILESASTNQTSMYLCASNKRTGLSYEQYFGPGTRLTVT.

Worth noting for this clone: Since a much larger clone is just one base distant, this may be a read error. At the DNA level, this CDR3 is encoded by other sequences in the same sample as well. The rearrangement links TRBV6-5 to TRBJ1-5, with 10 bases lining up with TRBD1. Germline V gene sequence: CDR1 MNHEY, CDR2 SVGAGI. Trimming cost V 4 bases and J 2 bases; bases outside gene matches: 2. The CDR3 consists of 15 residues. The CDR3 nucleotides read TGTGCCAGCAGTTCCGGGACAGGGGGCAATCAGCCCCAGCATTTT. This gives the protein CASSSGTGGNQPQHF.

This clone was seen just once. The chain is built from TRBV19 and TRBJ1-5; D is possibly TRBD1 (5 bases). This CDR3 comprises 17 residues. Germline V gene lookup returns CDR1 LNHDA and CDR2 SQIVND (reference sequence). Trimming took off 3 bases at V and 2 bases at J, with 17 bases between the two ends. The CDR3 is CASSMRGLAMGNQPQHF. CDR3 sequence (DNA): TGTGCCAGTAGTATGCGGGGCCTAGCGATGGGCAATCAGCCCCAGCATTTT.

The chain employs TRBV30 and TRBJ1-1; D call uncertain. Germline V lookup: CDR1 GTSNPN, CDR2 SVGIG (reference sequence). This CDR3 is 16 amino acids long. Trimming removed 0 bases at V and 0 bases at J, with 14 bases between. The CDR3, as DNA: TGTGCCTGGAGTGTTTTTAAAGGAGGGATGAACACTGAAGCTTTCTTT. Its protein product is CAWSVFKGGMNTEAFF.

The chain carries TRBV4-1 and TRBJ2-3; possibly TRBD1 for D (6 bases). Trimming shortened V by 6 bases and J by 2 bases, and 15 bases separated the two germline ends. The CDR3 totals 15 residues. Germline V gene data show CDR1 as MGHRA and CDR2 as YSYEKL. The DNA of the CDR3 is TGCGCCAGCAGTCTCTCCGGGACATTCACAGATACGCAGTATTTT. Amino acids: CASSLSGTFTDTQYF.